This T cell receptor beta chain is drawn from a study of T cells in Graves' hyperthyroidism and ophthalmopathy. Uncontrolled infection, other autoimmune disease, pregnancy and lactation each barred patients from inclusion. Clinicians diagnosed patients from clinical symptoms, serum thyroxine and TRAb, thyroid ultrasound and orbital computed tomography. RNA transcripts provided the source from which TCR beta CDR3 regions were amplified. HTBI primers were the set used in a first-round RT-PCR of the TCR CDR3. TCRdb processed the multiplex PCR reads anew with MiXCR; each CDR3 protein has one entry. The sample carries a few hundred thousand distinct CDR3 sequences, 11% to 15% recorded once. In this sample, this clonotype turned up many times. Its antigen is not identified. The germline V and J ends were trimmed by 7 bases and 0 bases, with 13 bases remaining between them. The CDR3 sequence is 14 residues long. CDR1 and CDR2 from the germline V gene are MDHEN and SYDVKM.

Whole-study findings and limits: The model's output predicted ophthalmopathy at a median of roughly seven months prior to onset.

The sample was blood. This sequence joins TRBV28 and TRBJ2-7, with D tentatively TRBD1 or TRBD2 (5 bases each). The receptor was derived from a woman aged 40 to 49 with Graves' hyperthyroidism. CDR3 sequence: CASTGGVPSYEQYF. CDR3 nucleotide sequence: TGTGCCAGCACTGGGGGAGTTCCCTCCTACGAGCAGTACTTC.